This record looks at one T cell receptor beta chain sequence and its context. The entry originates in a study of blood T cell repertoires in COVID-19. Looking at the study overall: The study drew acute and convalescent COVID-19 samples from the United States, Italy and Spain. Nucleic acid was either cDNA or gDNA, and it came from T cells, B-cell-depleted T cells, or PBMCs.

Trimming stripped 6 bases from V and 0 bases from J, with 15 bases between. Germline V gives CDR1 MDHEN, CDR2 SYDVKM. The CDR3 length is 15 residues. Per the original methods: Researchers report that nucleated cell counts were estimated from reference gene primer amplification. Using immunoSEQ multiplex PCR, the repertoire was profiled, and TCRdb retains in-frame clones only, with some absent. Clone size and V and J calls were adopted from that table, with D and trimming inferred from the DNA. Seen here are roughly 120,000 clones, about three quarters observed once, and the top ten hold about 6.8%. The V call is TRBV28, the J call TRBJ2-7; perhaps TRBD1 as D (6 bases). The material sequenced was peripheral blood. The TCR sequence derives from a man aged 65 to 85 with acute or convalescent COVID-19. This CDR3 reads CASRSGTTGSYEQYF. The DNA of the CDR3 is TGTGCCAGCAGATCCGGGACAACCGGCTCCTACGAGCAGTACTTC.